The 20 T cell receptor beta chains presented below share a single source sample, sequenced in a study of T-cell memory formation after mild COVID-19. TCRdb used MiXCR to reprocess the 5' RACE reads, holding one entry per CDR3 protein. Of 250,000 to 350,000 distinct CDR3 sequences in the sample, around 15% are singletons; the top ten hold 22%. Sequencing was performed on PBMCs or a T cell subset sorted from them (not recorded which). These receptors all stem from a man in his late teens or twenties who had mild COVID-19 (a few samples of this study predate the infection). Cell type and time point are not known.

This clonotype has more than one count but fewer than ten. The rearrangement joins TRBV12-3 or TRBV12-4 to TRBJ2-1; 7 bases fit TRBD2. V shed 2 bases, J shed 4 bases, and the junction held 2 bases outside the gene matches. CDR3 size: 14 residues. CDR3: CASSLLAAYNEQFF. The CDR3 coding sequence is TGTGCCAGCAGTTTACTAGCGGCGTACAATGAGCAGTTCTTC.

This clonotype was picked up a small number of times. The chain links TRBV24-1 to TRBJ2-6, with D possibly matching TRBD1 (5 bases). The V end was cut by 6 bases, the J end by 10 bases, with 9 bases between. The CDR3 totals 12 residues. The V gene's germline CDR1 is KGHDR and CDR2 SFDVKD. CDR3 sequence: CATSQAGNVLTF. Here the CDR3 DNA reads TGTGCCACCAGTCAGGCAGGGAACGTCCTGACTTTC.

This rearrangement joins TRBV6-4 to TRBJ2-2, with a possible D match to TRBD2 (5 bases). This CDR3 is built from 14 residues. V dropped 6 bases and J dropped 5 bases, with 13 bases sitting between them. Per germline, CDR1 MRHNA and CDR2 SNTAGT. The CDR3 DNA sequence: TGTGCCAGCAGCTACCGAGGCGGGACCGGGGAGCTGTTTTTT. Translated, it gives CASSYRGGTGELFF.

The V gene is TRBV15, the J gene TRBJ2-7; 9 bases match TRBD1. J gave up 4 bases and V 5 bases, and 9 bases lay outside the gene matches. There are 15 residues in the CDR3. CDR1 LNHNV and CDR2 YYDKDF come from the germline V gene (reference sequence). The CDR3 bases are TGTGCCACCAGCCGATGGGACAGGGTCAAGTACGAGCAGTACTTC. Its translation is CATSRWDRVKYEQYF. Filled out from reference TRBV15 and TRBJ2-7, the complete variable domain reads DAMVIQNPRYQVTQFGKPVTLSCSQTLNHNVMYWYQQKSSQAPKLLFHYYDKDFNNEADTPDNFQSRRPNTSFCFLDIRSPGLGDTAMYLCATSRWDRVKYEQYFGPGTRLTVT.

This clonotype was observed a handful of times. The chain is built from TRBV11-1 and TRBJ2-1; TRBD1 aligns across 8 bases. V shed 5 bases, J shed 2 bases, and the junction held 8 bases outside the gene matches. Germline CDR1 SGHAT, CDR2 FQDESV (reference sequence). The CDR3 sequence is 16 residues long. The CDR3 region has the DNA TGTGCCAGCAGCCCCTGGGCACAGGGGGCCTACAATGAGCAGTTCTTC. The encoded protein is CASSPWAQGAYNEQFF.

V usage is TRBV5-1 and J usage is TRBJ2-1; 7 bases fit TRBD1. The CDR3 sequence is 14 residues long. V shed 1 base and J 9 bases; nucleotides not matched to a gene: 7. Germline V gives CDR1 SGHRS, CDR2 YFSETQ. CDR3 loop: CASSLQTGVGEQFF. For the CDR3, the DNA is TGCGCCAGCAGCTTGCAAACAGGGGTAGGTGAGCAGTTCTTC.

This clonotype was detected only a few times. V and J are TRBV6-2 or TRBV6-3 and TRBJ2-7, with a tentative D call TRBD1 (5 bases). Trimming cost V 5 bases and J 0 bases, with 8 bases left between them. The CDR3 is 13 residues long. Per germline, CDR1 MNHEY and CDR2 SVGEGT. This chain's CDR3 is CASSNRISYEQYV. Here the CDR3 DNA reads TGTGCCAGCAGTAACAGGATCTCCTACGAGCAGTACGTC.

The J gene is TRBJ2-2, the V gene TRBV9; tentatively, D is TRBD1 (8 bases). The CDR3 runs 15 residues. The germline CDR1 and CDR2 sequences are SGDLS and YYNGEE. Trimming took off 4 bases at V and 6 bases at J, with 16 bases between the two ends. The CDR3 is CASSQYRGGPGELFF. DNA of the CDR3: TGTGCCAGCAGCCAGTACAGGGGGGGCCCCGGGGAGCTGTTTTTT.

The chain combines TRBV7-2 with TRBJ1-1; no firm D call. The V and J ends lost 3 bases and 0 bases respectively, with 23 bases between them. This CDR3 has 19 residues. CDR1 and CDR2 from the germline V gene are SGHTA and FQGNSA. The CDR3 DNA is TGTGCCAGCAGCTTTCGGCCTGCACAGAGATTCCTCATGAACACTGAAGCTTTCTTT. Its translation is CASSFRPAQRFLMNTEAFF.

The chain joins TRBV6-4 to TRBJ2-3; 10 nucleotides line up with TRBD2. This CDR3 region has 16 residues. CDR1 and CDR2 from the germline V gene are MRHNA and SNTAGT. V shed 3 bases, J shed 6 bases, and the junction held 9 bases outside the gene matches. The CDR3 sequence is CASSESSGGQLDTQYF. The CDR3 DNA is TGTGCCAGCAGTGAGTCTAGCGGGGGCCAACTTGATACGCAGTATTTT.

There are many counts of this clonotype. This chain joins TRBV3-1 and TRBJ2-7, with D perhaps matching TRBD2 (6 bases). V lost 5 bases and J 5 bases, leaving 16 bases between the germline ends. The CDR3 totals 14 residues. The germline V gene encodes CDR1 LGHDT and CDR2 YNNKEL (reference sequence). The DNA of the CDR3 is TGTGCCAGCAGCGACAGCGCCGGGGGTCACGAGCAGTACTTC. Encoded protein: CASSDSAGGHEQYF.

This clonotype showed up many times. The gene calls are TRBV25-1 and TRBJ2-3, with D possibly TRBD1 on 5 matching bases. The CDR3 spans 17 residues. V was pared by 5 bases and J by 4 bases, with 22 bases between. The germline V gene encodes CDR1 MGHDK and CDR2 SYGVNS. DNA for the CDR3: TGTGCCAGCAGTCAGAGGACCGTAGGGGAAGGAGCAGATACGCAGTATTTT. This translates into CASSQRTVGEGADTQYF. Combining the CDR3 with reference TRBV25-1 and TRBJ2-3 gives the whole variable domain EADIYQTPRYLVIGTGKKITLECSQTMGHDKMYWYQQDPGMELHLIHYSYGVNSTEKGDLSSESTVSRIRTEHFPLTLESARPSHTSQYLCASSQRTVGEGADTQYFGPGTRLTVL.

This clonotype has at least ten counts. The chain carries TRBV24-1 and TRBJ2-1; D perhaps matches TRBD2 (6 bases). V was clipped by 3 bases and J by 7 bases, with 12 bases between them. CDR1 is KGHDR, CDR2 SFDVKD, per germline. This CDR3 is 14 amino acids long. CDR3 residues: CATSDPFGGNEQFF. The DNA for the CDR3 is TGTGCCACCAGTGATCCCTTTGGAGGGAATGAGCAGTTCTTC.

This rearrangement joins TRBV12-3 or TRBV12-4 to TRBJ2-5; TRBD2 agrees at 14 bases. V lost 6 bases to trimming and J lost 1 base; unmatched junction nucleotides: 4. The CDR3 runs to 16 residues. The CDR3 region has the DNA TGTGCCAGCAGCGCCGGACTAGCGGGGGGCCAAGAGACCCAGTACTTC. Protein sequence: CASSAGLAGGQETQYF.

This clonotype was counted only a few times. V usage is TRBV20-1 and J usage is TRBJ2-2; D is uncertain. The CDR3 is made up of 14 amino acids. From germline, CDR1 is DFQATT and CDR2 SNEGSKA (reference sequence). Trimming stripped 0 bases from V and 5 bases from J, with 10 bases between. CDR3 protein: CSARDPTKTGELFF. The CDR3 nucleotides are TGCAGTGCTAGAGATCCGACAAAAACCGGGGAGCTGTTTTTT.

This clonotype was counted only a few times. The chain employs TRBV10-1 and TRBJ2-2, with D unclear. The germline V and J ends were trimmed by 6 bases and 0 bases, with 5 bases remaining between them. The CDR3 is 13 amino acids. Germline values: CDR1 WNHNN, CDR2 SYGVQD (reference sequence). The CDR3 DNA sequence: TGCGCCAGCAGCGGCGCGAACACCGGGGAGCTGTTTTTT. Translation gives CASSGANTGELFF.

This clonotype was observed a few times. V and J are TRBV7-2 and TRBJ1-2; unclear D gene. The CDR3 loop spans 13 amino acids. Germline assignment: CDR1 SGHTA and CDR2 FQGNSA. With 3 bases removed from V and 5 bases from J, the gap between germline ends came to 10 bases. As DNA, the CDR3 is TGTGCCAGCAGCTTCGACCCGGTTTATGGCTACACCTTC. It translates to CASSFDPVYGYTF.

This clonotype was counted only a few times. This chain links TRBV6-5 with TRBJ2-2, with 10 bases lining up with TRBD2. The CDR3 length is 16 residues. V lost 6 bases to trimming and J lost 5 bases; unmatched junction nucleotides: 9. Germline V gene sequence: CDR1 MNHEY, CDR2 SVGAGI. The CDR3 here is CASRRAGGPSTGELFF. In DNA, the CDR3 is TGTGCCAGCAGGAGAGCGGGGGGGCCTAGTACCGGGGAGCTGTTTTTT.

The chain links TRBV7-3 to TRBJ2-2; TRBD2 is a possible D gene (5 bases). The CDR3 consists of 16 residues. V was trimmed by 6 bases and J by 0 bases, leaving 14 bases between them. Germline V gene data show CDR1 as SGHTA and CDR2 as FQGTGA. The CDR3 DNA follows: TGTGCCAGCAGGGACTCTAGAGCTTCGAACACCGGGGAGCTGTTTTTT. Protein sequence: CASRDSRASNTGELFF.

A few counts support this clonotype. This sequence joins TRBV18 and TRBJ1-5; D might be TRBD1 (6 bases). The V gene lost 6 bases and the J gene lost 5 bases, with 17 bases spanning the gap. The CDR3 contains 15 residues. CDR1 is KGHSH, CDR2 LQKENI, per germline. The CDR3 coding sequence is TGTGCCAGCTCCGGCCCCGGGGGCAGGGATCAGCCCCAGCATTTT. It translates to CASSGPGGRDQPQHF.